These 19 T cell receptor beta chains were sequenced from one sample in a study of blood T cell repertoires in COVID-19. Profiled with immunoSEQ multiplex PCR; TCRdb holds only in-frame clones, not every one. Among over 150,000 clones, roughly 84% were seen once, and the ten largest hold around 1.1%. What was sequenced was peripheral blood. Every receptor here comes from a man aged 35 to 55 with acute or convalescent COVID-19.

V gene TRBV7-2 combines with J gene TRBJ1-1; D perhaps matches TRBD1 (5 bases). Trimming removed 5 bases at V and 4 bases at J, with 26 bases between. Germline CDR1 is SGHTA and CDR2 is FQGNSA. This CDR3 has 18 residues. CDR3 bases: TGTGCCAGCAGCACAGCCTTTCCGGGGGTGCCTTTGAGCACTGAAGCTTTCTTT. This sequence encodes CASSTAFPGVPLSTEAFF.

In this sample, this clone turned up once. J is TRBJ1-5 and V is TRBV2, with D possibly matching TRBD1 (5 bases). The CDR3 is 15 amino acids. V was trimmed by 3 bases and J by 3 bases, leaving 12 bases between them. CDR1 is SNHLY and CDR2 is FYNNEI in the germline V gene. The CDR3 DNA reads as TGTGCCAGCAGTGACGGGGGGACGTACAATCAGCCCCAGCATTTT. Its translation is CASSDGGTYNQPQHF.

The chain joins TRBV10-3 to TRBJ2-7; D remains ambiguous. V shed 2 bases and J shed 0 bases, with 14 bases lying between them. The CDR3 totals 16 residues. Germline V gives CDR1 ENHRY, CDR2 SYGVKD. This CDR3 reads CAISEGDPRSSYEQYF. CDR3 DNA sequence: TGTGCCATCAGTGAGGGTGATCCGAGGTCCTCCTACGAGCAGTACTTC.

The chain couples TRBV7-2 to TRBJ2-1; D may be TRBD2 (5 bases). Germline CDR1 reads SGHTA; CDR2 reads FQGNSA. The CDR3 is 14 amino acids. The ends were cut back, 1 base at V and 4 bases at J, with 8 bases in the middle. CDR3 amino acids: CASSLVGGYNEQFF. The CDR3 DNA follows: TGTGCCAGCAGCTTAGTAGGCGGGTACAATGAGCAGTTCTTC.

The CDR3 sequence: CASHQGQYYGYTF. The CDR3 DNA is TGTGCCAGCCACCAGGGGCAGTACTATGGCTACACCTTC. The chain uses TRBV6-5 and TRBJ1-2; D might be TRBD1 (6 bases). Germline loops: CDR1 MNHEY, CDR2 SVGAGI. Trimming left V 8 bases short and J 3 bases short, with 13 bases between. The CDR3 is made up of 13 amino acids.

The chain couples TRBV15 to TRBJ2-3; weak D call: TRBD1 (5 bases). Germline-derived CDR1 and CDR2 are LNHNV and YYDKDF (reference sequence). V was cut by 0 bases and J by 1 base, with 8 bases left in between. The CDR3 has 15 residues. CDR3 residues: CATSRDRGGTDTQYF. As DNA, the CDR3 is TGTGCCACCAGCAGAGATAGGGGTGGCACAGATACGCAGTATTTT.

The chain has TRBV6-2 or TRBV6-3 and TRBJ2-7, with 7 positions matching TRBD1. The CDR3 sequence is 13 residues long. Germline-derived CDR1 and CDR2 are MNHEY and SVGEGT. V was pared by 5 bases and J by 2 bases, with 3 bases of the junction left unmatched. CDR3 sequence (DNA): TGTGCCAGCAGTGACAGGGAAGCCTACGAGCAGTACTTC. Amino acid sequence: CASSDREAYEQYF.

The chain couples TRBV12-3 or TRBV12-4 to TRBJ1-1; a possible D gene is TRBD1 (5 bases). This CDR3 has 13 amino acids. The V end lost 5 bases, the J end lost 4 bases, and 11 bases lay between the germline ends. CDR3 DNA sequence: TGTGCCAGCAGTCCAGGGTGGACCACTGAAGCTTTCTTT. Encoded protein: CASSPGWTTEAFF.

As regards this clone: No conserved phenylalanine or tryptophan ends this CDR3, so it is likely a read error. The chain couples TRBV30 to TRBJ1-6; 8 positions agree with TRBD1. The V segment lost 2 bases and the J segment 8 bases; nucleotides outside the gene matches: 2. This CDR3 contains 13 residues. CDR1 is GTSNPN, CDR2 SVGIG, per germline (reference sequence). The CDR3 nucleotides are TGTGCCTGGAGTTCAGGGGGCTATTCACCCCTCCACCTT. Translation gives CAWSSGGYSPLHL.

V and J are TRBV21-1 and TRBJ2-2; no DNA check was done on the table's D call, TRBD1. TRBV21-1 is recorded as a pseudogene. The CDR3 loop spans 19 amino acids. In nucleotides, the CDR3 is TGTGCCAGCAGCAACGACTCCACAGGGGGCGTTGGGGTCGAAGGGGAGCTGTTTTTT. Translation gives CASSNDSTGGVGVEGELFF.

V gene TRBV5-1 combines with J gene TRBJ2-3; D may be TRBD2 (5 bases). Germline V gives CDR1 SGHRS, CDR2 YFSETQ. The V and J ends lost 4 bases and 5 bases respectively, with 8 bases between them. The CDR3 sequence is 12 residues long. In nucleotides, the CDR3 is TGCGCCAGCAGCCTACTAGAAGATACGCAGTATTTT. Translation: CASSLLEDTQYF.

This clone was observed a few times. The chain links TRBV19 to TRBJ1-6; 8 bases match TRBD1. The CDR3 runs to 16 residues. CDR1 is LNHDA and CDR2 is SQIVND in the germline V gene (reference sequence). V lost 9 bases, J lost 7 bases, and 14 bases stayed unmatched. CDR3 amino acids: CASLPGGGHSNSPLHF. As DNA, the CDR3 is TGTGCCAGCCTCCCAGGGGGCGGCCATAGCAATTCACCCCTCCACTTT.

Here the CDR3 reads CASTLYEGWGYTF. CDR3 in DNA: TGTGCCAGCACCCTTTACGAGGGATGGGGCTACACCTTC. V is TRBV7-9 and J is TRBJ1-2; D unresolved. CDR3 length: 13 residues. Trimming pared 7 bases from V and 8 bases from J, leaving 17 bases between. Germline V gene lookup returns CDR1 SEHNR and CDR2 FQNEAQ (reference sequence).

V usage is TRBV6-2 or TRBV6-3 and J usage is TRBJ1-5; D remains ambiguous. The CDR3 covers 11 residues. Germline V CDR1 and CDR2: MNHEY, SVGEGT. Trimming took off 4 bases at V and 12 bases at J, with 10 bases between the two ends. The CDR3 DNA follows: TGTGCCAGCAGTTCCCGTACGAGCCAGCATTTT. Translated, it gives CASSSRTSQHF.

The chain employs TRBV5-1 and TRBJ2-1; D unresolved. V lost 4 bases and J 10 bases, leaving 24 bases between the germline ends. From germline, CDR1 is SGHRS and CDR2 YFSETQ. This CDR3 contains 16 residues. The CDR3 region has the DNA TGCGCCAGCAGCACCCATTTCCAGGATGCTGCAAGGGAGCAGTTCTTC. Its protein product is CASSTHFQDAAREQFF. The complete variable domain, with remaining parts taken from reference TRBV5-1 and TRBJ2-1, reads KAGVTQTPRYLIKTRGQQVTLSCSPISGHRSVSWYQQTPGQGLQFLFEYFSETQRNKGNFPGRFSGRQFSNSRSEMNVSTLELGDSALYLCASSTHFQDAAREQFFGPGTRLTVL.

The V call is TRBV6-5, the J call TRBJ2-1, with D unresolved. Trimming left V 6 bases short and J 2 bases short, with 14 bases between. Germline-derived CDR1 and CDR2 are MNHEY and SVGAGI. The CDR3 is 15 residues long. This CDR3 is CASRVASRPYNEQFF. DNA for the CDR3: TGTGCCAGCAGAGTGGCTAGTCGTCCCTACAATGAGCAGTTCTTC.

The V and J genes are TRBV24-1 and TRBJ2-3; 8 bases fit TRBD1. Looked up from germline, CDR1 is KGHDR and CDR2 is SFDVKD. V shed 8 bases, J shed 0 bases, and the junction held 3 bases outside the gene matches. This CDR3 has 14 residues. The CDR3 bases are TGTGCCACCAAGGACAGGGTTAGCACAGATACGCAGTATTTT. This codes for CATKDRVSTDTQYF.

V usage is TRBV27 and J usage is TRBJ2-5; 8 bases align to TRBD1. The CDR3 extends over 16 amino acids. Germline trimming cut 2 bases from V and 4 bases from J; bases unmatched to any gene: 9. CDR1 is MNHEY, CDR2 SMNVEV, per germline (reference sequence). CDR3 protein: CASSLGSRGLIETQYF. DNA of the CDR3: TGTGCCAGCAGTTTAGGGTCCAGGGGGCTGATAGAGACCCAGTACTTC.

The CDR3 nucleotides read TGTGCCAGCAGCGTAACAGGGATCTACAGCTCCTACAATGAGCAGTTCTTC. Its protein is CASSVTGIYSSYNEQFF. The chain joins TRBV9 to TRBJ2-1, with D possibly being TRBD1 (6 bases). Germline values: CDR1 SGDLS, CDR2 YYNGEE. Trimming pared 1 base from V and 0 bases from J, leaving 14 bases between. This CDR3 region has 17 residues.